Following are 17 T cell receptor beta chains from one sample sequenced in a study of tumor-infiltrating lymphocytes in localized non-small cell lung cancer. Produced via immunoSEQ multiplex PCR; TCRdb's table is partial and in-frame only. The sample lists about 10,000 clones, around 74% occurring once. The sequencing sample was made of uninvolved lung tissue not adjacent to the tumor. The receptors here all came from a human donor with non-small cell lung cancer.

Turning to this clone: At one of its ends the junction is not consistent with the germline gene, which may arise from a read error. The rearrangement joins TRBV4-1 to TRBJ2-4, with D possibly being TRBD2 (6 bases). The germline gives CDR1 MGHRA, CDR2 YSYEKL. There are 14 residues in the CDR3. In nucleotides, the CDR3 is TGCGCCAGCAGCCAAGCCCCGGGACTGGGACGGCCTGCTTTC. This encodes CASSQAPGLGRPAF.

This chain connects TRBV9 to TRBJ1-2, with TRBD1 as a possible D gene (5 bases). The CDR3 loop spans 13 amino acids. The V gene's germline CDR1 is SGDLS and CDR2 YYNGEE. The ends were cut back, 4 bases at V and 5 bases at J, with 12 bases in the middle. CDR3: CASSTRGGYGYTF. The CDR3 region has the DNA TGTGCCAGCAGCACCCGCGGGGGGTATGGCTACACCTTC.

The J gene is TRBJ2-5, the V gene TRBV5-1; D unclear. Germline CDR1 reads SGHRS; CDR2 reads YFSETQ. With 0 bases removed from V and 2 bases from J, the gap between germline ends came to 2 bases. The CDR3 runs 12 residues. CDR3 sequence: CASSLGQETQYF. The CDR3 DNA follows: TGCGCCAGCAGCTTGGGGCAAGAGACCCAGTACTTC. The full variable domain, completed using reference TRBV5-1 and TRBJ2-5, is KAGVTQTPRYLIKTRGQQVTLSCSPISGHRSVSWYQQTPGQGLQFLFEYFSETQRNKGNFPGRFSGRQFSNSRSEMNVSTLELGDSALYLCASSLGQETQYFGPGTRLLVL.

The chain links TRBV9 to TRBJ2-3; no clear D gene. The V and J ends lost 3 bases and 4 bases respectively, with 12 bases between them. Germline values: CDR1 SGDLS, CDR2 YYNGEE. The CDR3 is 14 amino acids. The CDR3: CASSAFTGADTQYF. The CDR3 DNA reads TGTGCCAGCAGCGCCTTCACTGGGGCAGATACGCAGTATTTT. The whole variable domain, filled in from reference TRBV9 and TRBJ2-3, reads DSGVTQTPKHLITATGQRVTLRCSPRSGDLSVYWYQQSLDQGLQFLIQYYNGEERAKGNILERFSAQQFPDLHSELNLSSLELGDSALYFCASSAFTGADTQYFGPGTRLTVL.

In its sample, this clone was seen once. This chain connects TRBV6-1 to TRBJ2-7; D ambiguous. Germline V gene data show CDR1 as MNHNS and CDR2 as SASEGT. The CDR3 consists of 13 residues. V dropped 6 bases and J dropped 6 bases, with 15 bases sitting between them. CDR3 in DNA: TGTGCCAGCAGCGTGAGGACGATTATCGAGCAGTACTTC. Encoded protein: CASSVRTIIEQYF.

Only one count was recorded for this clone. V usage is TRBV29-1 and J usage is TRBJ2-5, with TRBD2 identical over 15 bases. CDR3 size: 15 residues. Germline assignment: CDR1 SQVTM and CDR2 ANQGSEA. The junction had 7 bases not matched to a gene; V was cut back by 7 bases and J by 4 bases. As DNA, the CDR3 is TGCAGCGCACCGGGACTAGCGGGAGGTAGAGAGACCCAGTACTTC. Its protein product is CSAPGLAGGRETQYF.

The chain is built from TRBV28 and TRBJ2-7; D is undetermined. Germline CDR1 reads MDHEN; CDR2 reads SYDVKM. This CDR3 has 17 residues. V lost 4 bases to trimming and J lost 3 bases, with 22 bases between them. The CDR3 DNA is TGTGCCAGCAGTTCGCTTACTTGGACGTCTTCCTTCTACGAGCAGTACTTC. It specifies CASSSLTWTSSFYEQYF.

This clone appeared a single time. The V and J genes are TRBV7-2 and TRBJ2-2, with D possibly being TRBD1 or TRBD2 (5 bases each). The CDR3 spans 14 residues. V gave up 2 bases and J gave up 7 bases, with 11 bases separating them. Germline CDR1 is SGHTA and CDR2 is FQGNSA. The CDR3 nucleotides read TGTGCCAGCAGCTTAACCGGGACGGTCGGGGAGCTGTTTTTT. This codes for CASSLTGTVGELFF.

This clone was seen only a few times. The rearrangement uses TRBV5-1 and TRBJ2-1, with unresolved D. The germline V gene has CDR1 SGHRS and CDR2 YFSETQ. Trimming took 2 bases from V and 2 from J, leaving 8 bases between them. There are 14 residues in the CDR3. For the CDR3, the DNA is TGCGCCAGCAGCTTCTCTGGGGCCTACAATGAGCAGTTCTTC. It specifies CASSFSGAYNEQFF. Supplemented by reference TRBV5-1 and TRBJ2-1, the full variable domain reads KAGVTQTPRYLIKTRGQQVTLSCSPISGHRSVSWYQQTPGQGLQFLFEYFSETQRNKGNFPGRFSGRQFSNSRSEMNVSTLELGDSALYLCASSFSGAYNEQFFGPGTRLTVL.

This clone was observed a handful of times. The chain links TRBV4-1 to TRBJ1-5, with D uncertain. The V gene lost 5 bases and the J gene lost 3 bases, with 14 bases spanning the gap. From germline, CDR1 is MGHRA and CDR2 YSYEKL. The CDR3 covers 15 residues. CDR3 sequence reads: CASSREKGDNQPQHF. The CDR3 nucleotides read TGCGCCAGCAGCAGGGAGAAGGGTGACAATCAGCCCCAGCATTTT.

The chain recombines TRBV2 with TRBJ1-4; D is possibly TRBD1 (5 bases). Germline V gene data show CDR1 as SNHLY and CDR2 as FYNNEI. The CDR3 spans 13 residues. Trimming cost V 3 bases and J 8 bases, with 10 bases left between them. DNA for the CDR3: TGTGCCAGCAGTGAGGGGCGGTACGAAAAACTGTTTTTT. Its translation: CASSEGRYEKLFF. The full variable domain, its missing parts supplied by reference TRBV2 and TRBJ1-4, is EPEVTQTPSHQVTQMGQEVILRCVPISNHLYFYWYRQILGQKVEFLVSFYNNEISEKSEIFDDQFSVERPDGSNFTLKIRSTKLEDSAMYFCASSEGRYEKLFFGSGTQLSVL.

J is TRBJ2-4 and V is TRBV30, with 7 bases lining up with TRBD2. The CDR3 runs to 16 residues. Germline assignment: CDR1 GTSNPN and CDR2 SVGIG (reference sequence). V lost 2 bases, J lost 2 bases, and 9 bases stayed unmatched. CDR3 nucleotides: TGTGCCTGGAGTTTTCGAGGGAGGGGAACCAAAAACATTCAGTACTTC. It specifies CAWSFRGRGTKNIQYF. Filled out from reference TRBV30 and TRBJ2-4, the complete variable domain reads SQTIHQWPATLVQPVGSPLSLECTVEGTSNPNLYWYRQAAGRGLQLLFYSVGIGQISSEVPQNLSASRPQDRQFILSSKKLLLSDSGFYLCAWSFRGRGTKNIQYFGAGTRLSVL.

The rearrangement uses TRBV7-2 and TRBJ2-2; no firm D call. Germline assignment: CDR1 SGHTA and CDR2 FQGNSA. The CDR3 runs 13 residues. Deletions cut 0 bases from V and 6 bases from J, with 5 bases between. The CDR3 sequence is CASSLAPPGELFF. CDR3 coding DNA: TGTGCCAGCAGCTTAGCCCCGCCCGGGGAGCTGTTTTTT.

The chain recombines TRBV7-9 with TRBJ1-1; D not certain. Germline CDR1 and CDR2: SEHNR and FQNEAQ (reference sequence). CDR3 length equals 14 residues. The V end was cut by 5 bases, the J end by 1 base, with 11 bases between. The CDR3 loop reads CASSKTQRNTEAFF. DNA of the CDR3: TGTGCCAGCAGCAAGACACAGAGGAACACTGAAGCTTTCTTT.

This clone appeared a few times. This rearrangement joins TRBV5-5 to TRBJ1-2; D is unclear. Trimming left V 6 bases short and J 8 bases short, with 14 bases between. Germline V gives CDR1 SGHKS, CDR2 YYEKEE (reference sequence). There are 12 residues in the CDR3. Here the CDR3 reads CASTGRGWGYTF. The DNA of the CDR3 is TGTGCCAGCACCGGCAGAGGGTGGGGCTACACCTTC.

The V call is TRBV29-1, the J call TRBJ2-3; TRBD2 agrees at 10 bases. Germline trimming cut 2 bases from V and 6 bases from J; bases unmatched to any gene: 11. Germline lookup yields CDR1 SQVTM and CDR2 ANQGSEA. The CDR3 covers 16 residues. The CDR3 region is CSVESGTSARLDTQYF. The CDR3 nucleotides are TGCAGCGTTGAATCCGGGACTAGCGCCCGCCTCGATACGCAGTATTTT.

This chain joins TRBV7-2 and TRBJ1-2, with no clear D. The CDR3 has 14 amino acids. Trimming took off 1 base at V and 2 bases at J, with 8 bases between the two ends. From germline, CDR1 is SGHTA and CDR2 FQGNSA. The CDR3 spells CASSLGPRNYGYTF. The CDR3 nucleotides are TGTGCCAGCAGCTTAGGACCGAGGAACTATGGCTACACCTTC.